This T cell receptor beta chain was sequenced for a study of post-analysis software for immune sequencing data. Study-level information: Multiple sclerosis in the patients followed relapsing-remitting, secondary progressive and progressive-relapsing courses.

General study results and limits: When patients were compared with controls, 4 or 5 TRBV segments were more frequent, TRBV5-6, TRBV5-1 and TRBV20-1 among them.

As regards this clonotype: Its antigen is not identified.

Looked up from germline, CDR1 is MNHNY and CDR2 is SVGAGI (reference sequence). The CDR3 covers 14 residues. V shed 2 bases and J shed 1 base, with 8 bases lying between them. Each TCR beta cDNA library carried unique molecular identifiers. Each sample of roughly 0.9 to 11 million input T cells yielded 500,000 or so cDNA molecules, so each molecule approximated one T cell. TCRdb reprocessed the PCR reads with MiXCR, giving one entry per CDR3 protein. The table shows over 300,000 distinct CDR3 sequences, with roughly 30% occurring only once. This TCR came from a girl aged 5-17 years with multiple sclerosis. This sequence joins TRBV6-6 and TRBJ1-1; D is possibly TRBD1 (5 bases). The sequenced sample consisted of blood. The CDR3 loop reads CASSYHRRNTEAFF. CDR3 coding DNA: TGTGCCAGCAGTTACCACAGGAGGAACACTGAAGCTTTCTTT.